The rows below give T cell receptor beta chains drawn from one sample of a study of PD-1 blockade in classical Hodgkin lymphoma. This table comes from immunoSEQ multiplex PCR, and its TCRdb copy is limited to in-frame clones, with some not included. The sample contains 90,000 or so clones, roughly 78% of which appear only once. The source material was peripheral blood mononuclear cells (PBMCs), sampled before the fourth cycle of nivolumab. Source of these receptors: a human donor with classical Hodgkin lymphoma. CDR3s include the opening cysteine and the closing phenylalanine or tryptophan. A D gene is named only where the DNA matches it firmly. Not every row has a clone size; where given, it reads once, few, many or a size class.

clone_size j_call v_call d_call cdr3_aa cdr3_nt
. TRBJ2-3 TRBV5-1 TRBD1 CASSPGQGPDTQYF TGCGCCAGCAGCCCCGGACAGGGACCAGATACGCAGTATTTT
once TRBJ2-5 TRBV18 TRBD2 CASSPGTSGYQETQYF TGTGCCAGCTCACCAGGGACTAGCGGGTACCAAGAGACCCAGTACTTC
. TRBJ2-1 TRBV4-3 TRBD2 CASSQVKSGTSGNHEQFF TGCGCCAGCAGCCAAGTGAAATCCGGGACTAGCGGGAATCATGAGCAGTTCTTC
. TRBJ2-4 TRBV18 TRBD1 CASSPDRGRYIQYF TGTGCCAGCTCACCTGACAGGGGGCGGTACATTCAGTACTTC
once TRBJ2-2 TRBV7-2 . CASSLRWNTGELFF TGTGCCAGCAGCTTAAGGTGGAACACCGGGGAGCTGTTTTTT
. TRBJ2-1 TRBV7-3 TRBD2 CASSLRLAGANEQFF TGTGCCAGCAGCTTAAGGCTAGCGGGGGCCAATGAGCAGTTCTTC
many TRBJ2-2 TRBV7-9 . CASPQGVNTGELFF TGTGCCAGCCCTCAGGGAGTCAACACCGGGGAGCTGTTTTTT
. TRBJ2-3 TRBV7-3 TRBD2 CASSLGAGGRTDTQYF TGTGCCAGCAGCTTAGGCGCGGGAGGGCGCACAGATACGCAGTATTTT
. TRBJ2-5 TRBV5-1 . CASSRTSGGGGQETQYF TGCGCCAGCAGTAGGACCAGTGGGGGAGGTGGACAAGAGACCCAGTACTTC
. TRBJ2-3 TRBV19 TRBD1 CASRRDRGPDTQYF TGTGCCAGTAGGCGGGACAGGGGACCAGATACGCAGTATTTT
. TRBJ2-7 TRBV18 . CASSPPTRYEQYF TGTGCCAGCTCACCACCGACACGGTACGAGCAGTACTTC
. TRBJ1-2 TRBV18 TRBD1 CASSPQGAVNYGYTF TGTGCCAGCTCACCGCAGGGGGCGGTTAACTATGGCTACACCTTC
. TRBJ1-1 TRBV28 . CASSLPPVNTEAFF TGTGCCAGCAGTTTACCGCCGGTAAACACTGAAGCTTTCTTT
. TRBJ1-5 TRBV28 . CASSLPGGNQPQHF TGTGCCAGCAGTTTACCCGGTGGCAATCAGCCCCAGCATTTT
. TRBJ2-7 TRBV28 . CASSLWTAGPSSYEQYF TGTGCCAGCAGTTTATGGACGGCGGGCCCGAGCTCCTACGAGCAGTACTTC
. TRBJ1-5 TRBV28 . CASSFPNGGNQPQHF TGTGCCAGCAGTTTTCCGAATGGTGGCAATCAGCCCCAGCATTTT
. TRBJ2-2 TRBV2 . CASSETGYTGELFF TGTGCCAGCAGTGAAACTGGTTACACCGGGGAGCTGTTTTTT
. TRBJ2-7 TRBV27 . CASSLFWQQHEQYF TGTGCCAGCAGTTTATTTTGGCAGCAGCACGAGCAGTACTTC
. TRBJ2-3 TRBV5-1 TRBD2 CASSAAGTSRGDTDTQYF TGCGCCAGCAGCGCGGCCGGGACTAGTAGAGGAGACACAGATACGCAGTATTTT
. TRBJ1-1 TRBV18 TRBD1 CASSPMGQPNTEAFF TGTGCCAGCTCACCAATGGGACAGCCGAACACTGAAGCTTTCTTT
. TRBJ2-5 TRBV5-1 . CASSFFLETQYF TGCGCCAGCAGTTTCTTTCTAGAGACCCAGTACTTC
. TRBJ2-4 TRBV11-2 TRBD2 CASSPGLADIQYF TGTGCCAGCAGCCCCGGACTAGCAGACATTCAGTACTTC
. TRBJ2-1 TRBV6-4 . CASSRLVGNEQFF TGTGCCAGCAGTCGACTAGTGGGCAATGAGCAGTTCTTC
. TRBJ2-5 TRBV27 TRBD1 CASSRTGGKTQYF TGTGCCAGCAGTCGGACAGGGGGAAAGACCCAGTACTTC
. TRBJ2-1 TRBV9 TRBD2 CASSLRLAGGHNEQFF TGTGCCAGCAGCCTCCGACTAGCGGGGGGGCATAATGAGCAGTTCTTC
. TRBJ1-2 TRBV27 . CASSFTPNYGYTF TGTGCCAGCAGTTTTACACCAAACTATGGCTACACCTTC
. TRBJ2-3 TRBV6-6 TRBD2 CASSYPLAGAGDTQYF TGTGCCAGCAGTTACCCTTTAGCGGGAGCCGGGGATACGCAGTATTTT
. TRBJ1-2 TRBV5-4 . CASTLHGGANYGYTF TGTGCCAGCACCTTGCACGGGGGGGCTAACTATGGCTACACCTTC
. TRBJ1-2 TRBV9 TRBD1 CASSPRQGSNYGYTF TGTGCCAGCAGCCCTAGACAGGGATCTAACTATGGCTACACCTTC
once TRBJ1-1 TRBV4-3 TRBD1 CASSQGTGTLNTEAFF TGCGCCAGCAGCCAAGGGACAGGGACCTTGAACACTGAAGCTTTCTTT
. TRBJ2-7 TRBV19 . CASSMSGADLSYEQYF TGTGCCAGTAGTATGTCCGGGGCAGACCTCTCCTACGAGCAGTACTTC
. TRBJ1-1 TRBV2 . CARAGVGTEAFF TGTGCCAGGGCGGGAGTTGGCACTGAAGCTTTCTTT
. TRBJ1-5 TRBV6-5 . CASSRGSNQPQHF TGTGCCAGCAGTAGGGGGAGCAATCAGCCCCAGCATTTT
many TRBJ1-1 TRBV18 . CASSPTGKNTEAFF TGTGCCAGCTCACCGACCGGGAAGAACACTGAAGCTTTCTTT
few TRBJ2-2 TRBV19 . CASSLGQNTGELFF TGTGCCAGTAGTTTGGGACAGAACACCGGGGAGCTGTTTTTT
. TRBJ2-7 TRBV5-5 . CASSRTRGDEQYF TGTGCCAGCAGCCGCACGAGGGGGGACGAGCAGTACTTC
. TRBJ2-1 TRBV4-2 TRBD1 CASSPPAIQGSSYNEQFF TGTGCCAGCAGCCCCCCGGCAATACAGGGGAGCTCCTACAATGAGCAGTTCTTC
. TRBJ1-2 TRBV11-2 TRBD1 CASSWATGGNYGYTF TGTGCCAGCAGCTGGGCGACAGGGGGCAACTATGGCTACACCTTC
once TRBJ2-7 TRBV5-1 TRBD1 CASSWLQGDEQYF TGCGCCAGCAGCTGGCTACAGGGGGACGAGCAGTACTTC
few TRBJ2-2 TRBV29-1 . CSGRDQNTGELFF TGCAGCGGCCGGGACCAGAACACCGGGGAGCTGTTTTTT
. TRBJ2-2 TRBV6-5 . CASSLNTGELFF TGTGCCAGCAGCTTAAACACCGGGGAGCTGTTTTTT
. TRBJ2-5 TRBV5-1 . CASSPAGVWTQYF TGCGCCAGCAGCCCCGCGGGCGTTTGGACCCAGTACTTC
. TRBJ2-3 TRBV5-6 . CASSSSPGGDTQYF TGTGCCAGCAGCTCTAGCCCCGGGGGTGATACGCAGTATTTT
once TRBJ1-5 TRBV28 TRBD1 CASSLYWDREYQPQHF TGTGCCAGCAGTTTATACTGGGACAGGGAGTATCAGCCCCAGCATTTT
once TRBJ1-5 TRBV2 . CASMLDSNQPQHF TGTGCCAGCATGTTAGATAGCAATCAGCCCCAGCATTTT
. TRBJ2-5 TRBV11-2 . CASSTRGTDQETQYF TGTGCCAGCAGCACAAGGGGAACAGACCAAGAGACCCAGTACTTC
. TRBJ2-3 TRBV18 TRBD2 CATSPLAGWTSNPSTDTQYF TGTGCCACCTCACCACTTGCAGGATGGACTAGCAACCCTAGCACAGATACGCAGTATTTT
once TRBJ2-3 TRBV29-1 TRBD1 CSVWGGTGPDTQYF TGCAGCGTATGGGGCGGGACAGGGCCAGATACGCAGTATTTT